One TCR beta chain is described in this entry. This clone was seen just once. The clone's antigen remains unknown. No base qualities exist here, and no much larger clone lies one base off it. One collaborating source in Seattle enrolled patients while the patients were actively infected and followed the patients over time throughout the course of disease. The collaborating institutions used their own protocols to collect whole blood in K2EDTA tubes. Collaborator samples were shipped for TCRbeta analysis as frozen whole blood, isolated PBMCs, or DNA extracted from either sample type. This sample was included in a study of blood T cell repertoires in COVID-19 (dated by TCRdb to 2018 to 2021). About the study as a whole: Samples from collaborators originated in the United States, Italy and Spain and spanned both the acute and convalescent phases of COVID-19. The material from the prospective study consisted of cDNA or gDNA derived from T cells, B-cell-depleted T cells, or PBMCs. Deeply sampled blood TCRbeta repertoires from subjects exposed to, actively infected with, or recovered from COVID-19 were included in the dataset. A freely available public database, intended as a resource for researchers studying the immune response to SARS-CoV-2, is where the repertoires were released. The samples were drawn from two sources: the first 160 participants of the ongoing ImmuneRACE study, and some 1,300 subjects contributed by 6 global collaborators. Sample metadata almost always included a de-identified subject ID, COVID-19 status, age in years and sex. Where available, HLA class I and class II types were taken from metadata supplied by the sample provider and were not determined by assay-based typing. What the study reported, not specific to this receptor: The amount of clinical and demographic metadata varied by source and participant and was provided uncurated.

The CDR3, from cysteine to phenylalanine, totals 18 residues. The retained sequence is limited to the CDR3, 54 bases, with the frame set at the first base. CDR1 and CDR2 are read off the germline V gene as SGHRS and YFSETQ. The germline V and J ends show losses of 4 bases and 10 bases respectively, and no gene match explains 21 bases of the junction. TCRbeta CDR3 regions were amplified from genomic DNA using the immunoSEQ Assay, a bias-controlled multiplex PCR. The authors' analysis ran thus. Within the assay, amplification of reference gene primers was used to estimate how many nucleated cells each sample contained. Sequence reads were collapsed and filtered to measure the absolute abundance of every unique TCRbeta CDR3 rearrangement. For each sample, productive Simpson clonality was calculated by taking the square root of Simpson's diversity index across productive rearrangements. Sourced from immuneACCESS, this table was stored by TCRdb with only in-frame sequences that have V and J called. A share of the clones is absent; for the studies checked, an unresolved V gene accounts for under half, and the remainder has no known explanation. Clonal size and the V and J genes are those of that table, whereas D and trimming came from the DNA. Across this sample there are 150,000 to 250,000 clones, with roughly 83% seen only once. Around 6% of the sample goes to the ten largest clones.

The chain is assembled from TRBV5-1 and TRBJ2-1; TRBD2 fits 9 bases in the junction. The TCR was taken from a woman in her 40s with COVID-19, enrolled during active disease. Sequencing input: peripheral blood. This receptor has the CDR3 CASSLKGLSSGATDEQFF. The base sequence is TGCGCCAGCAGCCTGAAAGGGCTTTCTAGCGGGGCCACCGACGAGCAGTTCTTC.